A selection of T cell receptor beta chains follows, all from one sample in a study of T cells in Graves' hyperthyroidism and ophthalmopathy. MiXCR, run by TCRdb on the multiplex PCR reads, gives a single entry per CDR3 protein. This table has roughly 740,000 distinct CDR3 sequences, around 17% appearing once. Sequenced sample: blood. Receptor source: a man aged 18-30 years with Graves' hyperthyroidism. Both conserved end residues are part of each CDR3. The order of the fields is CDR3 protein, CDR3 DNA, clone size, J gene, D gene, V gene. D genes are given only for firm matches. Where a row states a size, it is once, few, many or the class of an expanded clone; other rows omit it.

CASSVWGGGNQPQHF | TGTGCCAGCAGTGTATGGGGAGGGGGCAATCAGCCCCAGCATTTT | few | TRBJ1-5 | . | TRBV2
CASSPPRDTDEQYF | TGTGCCAGCAGCCCCCCCAGGGATACGGACGAGCAGTACTTC | many | TRBJ2-7 | . | TRBV28
CASRKLETQYF | TGTGCCAGCAGAAAATTGGAGACCCAGTACTTC | few | TRBJ2-5 | . | TRBV2
CASRLGQDTEAFF | TGTGCCAGCAGGCTCGGACAGGACACTGAAGCTTTCTTT | many | TRBJ1-1 | TRBD1 | TRBV12-3/TRBV12-4
CASSEPGGRDTQYF | TGTGCCAGCAGTGAACCCGGGGGCAGGGATACGCAGTATTTT | few | TRBJ2-3 | . | TRBV25-1
CSASKDRNNQPQHF | TGCAGTGCTTCCAAGGACAGGAACAATCAGCCCCAGCATTTT | . | TRBJ1-5 | TRBD1 | TRBV20-1
CASSNRVPDTEAFF | TGTGCCAGCAGTAACAGGGTACCGGACACTGAAGCTTTCTTT | few | TRBJ1-1 | . | TRBV12-3/TRBV12-4
CSVYPGTGNEKLFF | TGCAGCGTTTACCCCGGGACAGGGAACGAAAAACTGTTTTTT | once | TRBJ1-4 | TRBD1 | TRBV29-1
CASSERSQPQHF | TGTGCCAGCAGTGAACGAAGCCAGCCCCAGCATTTT | . | TRBJ1-5 | . | TRBV2
CAWYSGMGNNEQFF | TGTGCCTGGTATAGCGGGATGGGAAACAATGAGCAGTTCTTC | many | TRBJ2-1 | TRBD2 | TRBV30
CASSLEGFNYEQYF | TGTGCCAGCAGCTTGGAGGGGTTTAACTACGAGCAGTACTTC | . | TRBJ2-7 | . | TRBV5-5
CASSSPNEKLFF | TGTGCCAGCAGCTCCCCTAATGAAAAACTGTTTTTT | . | TRBJ1-4 | . | TRBV7-8
CASSDGPAQNTYNEQFF | TGTGCCAGCAGTGATGGGCCAGCTCAGAATACCTACAATGAGCAGTTCTTC | many | TRBJ2-1 | . | TRBV2
CASSLSREWTYEQYF | TGCGCCAGCAGCTTGTCGCGGGAATGGACCTACGAGCAGTACTTC | few | TRBJ2-7 | . | TRBV5-1
CASSSGRPHF | TGTGCCAGTAGTAGTGGACGGCCGCATTTT | . | TRBJ1-5 | . | TRBV19
CATSEGSGRAPDEQFF | TGTGCCACCAGTGAGGGTAGCGGGAGGGCCCCCGATGAGCAGTTCTTC | . | TRBJ2-1 | TRBD2 | TRBV24-1
CAWSVFSEAFF | TGTGCCTGGAGTGTATTTTCTGAAGCTTTCTTT | few | TRBJ1-1 | . | TRBV30
CASSAWTSGNPSNEQFF | TGTGCCAGCAGCGCCTGGACTAGCGGGAATCCCTCCAATGAGCAGTTCTTC | . | TRBJ2-1 | TRBD2 | TRBV5-5
CASSPWNQPQHF | TGTGCCAGTAGTCCCTGGAATCAGCCCCAGCATTTT | few | TRBJ1-5 | . | TRBV19
CASIPGQGTGELFF | TGTGCCAGCATTCCGGGACAGGGGACCGGGGAGCTGTTTTTT | . | TRBJ2-2 | TRBD1 | TRBV28
CASSHLRLSRIETQYF | TGTGCCAGCAGCCACCTCCGACTCAGTCGGATAGAGACCCAGTACTTC | . | TRBJ2-5 | . | TRBV3-1
CSASGSPSPYEQYF | TGCAGTGCTAGTGGGTCCCCTTCCCCCTACGAGCAGTACTTC | many | TRBJ2-7 | . | TRBV20-1
CASSHPDRGNNEQFF | TGTGCCAGCAGCCACCCCGACAGGGGGAACAATGAGCAGTTCTTC | . | TRBJ2-1 | TRBD1 | TRBV3-1
CVSSFVGYEQYF | TGTGTCAGCAGTTTCGTCGGTTACGAGCAGTACTTC | . | TRBJ2-7 | . | TRBV28
CSASPGLANNEQFF | TGCAGTGCTAGCCCGGGACTAGCGAACAATGAGCAGTTCTTC | many | TRBJ2-1 | TRBD2 | TRBV20-1
CASSWGGTGYEQYF | TGTGCCAGCAGTTGGGGGGGAACTGGCTACGAGCAGTACTTC | few | TRBJ2-7 | TRBD2 | TRBV6-2/TRBV6-3
CSAREEGRYRTDTQYF | TGCAGTGCTAGAGAGGAGGGGCGGTACCGCACAGATACGCAGTATTTT | . | TRBJ2-3 | . | TRBV20-1
CASRIAGAREQYF | TGCGCCAGCAGGATAGCGGGAGCTCGCGAGCAGTACTTC | few | TRBJ2-7 | TRBD2 | TRBV5-1
CASQDRGSFVDAQYF | TGTGCCAGCCAGGACAGGGGCTCGTTCGTGGATGCGCAGTATTTT | few | TRBJ2-3 | TRBD1 | TRBV27
CASSMGQASGRMDEQFF | TGTGCCAGTAGTATGGGCCAGGCTAGCGGGAGAATGGATGAGCAGTTCTTC | . | TRBJ2-1 | TRBD2 | TRBV19
CASSEREGGGGETQYF | TGTGCCAGCAGTGAAAGGGAAGGGGGCGGTGGAGAGACCCAGTACTTC | many | TRBJ2-5 | TRBD1 | TRBV2
CASSEATSGSYYNEQFF | TGTGCCAGCAGTGAAGCGACTAGCGGGAGTTACTACAATGAGCAGTTCTTC | . | TRBJ2-1 | TRBD2 | TRBV2
CASSFVKTNEQFF | TGTGCCAGCAGTTTCGTCAAGACCAATGAGCAGTTCTTC | . | TRBJ2-1 | . | TRBV28
CASSLDRGEKLFF | TGTGCCAGCAGCCTCGACAGGGGCGAAAAACTGTTTTTT | many | TRBJ1-4 | TRBD1 | TRBV2
CSAGDSGRVQVEQFF | TGCAGTGCTGGGGATAGCGGGAGGGTACAAGTTGAGCAGTTCTTC | many | TRBJ2-1 | TRBD2 | TRBV20-1
CASSLGIVQGTYDGYTF | TGTGCCAGCAGCTTAGGGATAGTGCAGGGAACGTATGATGGCTACACCTTC | . | TRBJ1-2 | . | TRBV11-2
CSARDSGGITDTQYF | TGCAGTGCTAGAGATAGTGGAGGGATCACAGATACGCAGTATTTT | . | TRBJ2-3 | . | TRBV20-1
CASSFYLAGGKETQYF | TGCGCCAGCAGCTTTTATCTAGCGGGGGGGAAAGAGACCCAGTACTTC | many | TRBJ2-5 | TRBD2 | TRBV5-1
CASSPNVGDGYTF | TGTGCCAGCAGCCCGAACGTGGGGGACGGCTACACCTTC | few | TRBJ1-2 | . | TRBV7-3
CASSPRWTGWYQETQYF | TGTGCCAGCAGCCCGCGATGGACAGGGTGGTACCAAGAGACCCAGTACTTC | . | TRBJ2-5 | TRBD1 | TRBV14
CASSKREQETQYF | TGTGCCAGCAGCAAGCGGGAACAAGAGACCCAGTACTTC | few | TRBJ2-5 | TRBD2 | TRBV5-4
CASSLDRGLNQPQHF | TGTGCCAGCAGCTTAGATCGGGGATTGAATCAGCCCCAGCATTTT | . | TRBJ1-5 | . | TRBV7-9
CASSLDNSGFSGANVLTF | TGTGCCAGCAGCTTAGATAATTCGGGGTTCTCAGGGGCCAACGTCCTGACTTTC | . | TRBJ2-6 | . | TRBV11-2
CSGPTRGGEQFF | TGCAGCGGTCCCACTAGGGGAGGCGAGCAGTTCTTC | . | TRBJ2-1 | . | TRBV29-1
CAWSAGQGPFYEQYF | TGTGCCTGGAGTGCGGGACAGGGACCCTTCTACGAGCAGTACTTC | . | TRBJ2-7 | TRBD1 | TRBV30
CASSERREVRNEQFF | TGTGCCAGCAGTGAACGGCGGGAGGTCCGCAATGAGCAGTTCTTC | few | TRBJ2-1 | TRBD2 | TRBV2
CAISDSWRAYYNEQFF | TGTGCCATCAGTGATAGTTGGCGGGCGTATTACAATGAGCAGTTCTTC | many | TRBJ2-1 | . | TRBV10-3
CASSHRDTYNEQFF | TGTGCCAGCAGCCACCGGGACACCTACAATGAGCAGTTCTTC | . | TRBJ2-1 | . | TRBV6-1
CASSIGGMNTEAFF | TGTGCCAGTAGTATAGGGGGGATGAACACTGAAGCTTTCTTT | . | TRBJ1-1 | . | TRBV19
CASSPLTSGRGDEQFF | TGTGCCAGCAGTCCCCTCACTAGCGGGAGGGGCGATGAGCAGTTCTTC | . | TRBJ2-1 | TRBD2 | TRBV27
CASSAYRATYGYTF | TGTGCCAGCAGCGCCTACAGGGCTACCTATGGCTACACCTTC | few | TRBJ1-2 | . | TRBV3-1
CASSLLLGEQFF | TGTGCCAGCAGCCTACTCCTAGGGGAGCAGTTCTTC | . | TRBJ2-1 | . | TRBV6-2/TRBV6-3
CASSKRPTYNEQFF | TGTGCCAGCAGTAAGCGGCCCACCTACAATGAGCAGTTCTTC | many | TRBJ2-1 | . | TRBV28
CASSDDGLAGVNEQFF | TGTGCCAGCAGTGATGACGGACTAGCGGGAGTTAATGAGCAGTTCTTC | many | TRBJ2-1 | TRBD2 | TRBV12-3/TRBV12-4
CASSLAGGTEQFF | TGTGCCAGCAGCTTAGCGGGAGGGACTGAGCAGTTCTTC | . | TRBJ2-1 | TRBD2 | TRBV7-9